Each of the 10 T cell receptor beta chains below was sequenced from the same sample in a study of shared clonotypes between healthy human individuals. Sequenced by immunoSEQ multiplex PCR; TCRdb stores in-frame clones only, minus some. The sample has millions of clones, 85% to 95% seen once; the top ten hold 0.35% to 0.5%. Sequenced: naive CD4+ T cells from PBMCs. Stated subset: CD45RA+ positively selected. The source is a young man in good health. Some clones in this sample may be carry-over from other donors' samples.

As for this clone: Different DNA sequences within this sample yield the same CDR3. The chain employs TRBV5-1 and TRBJ2-5; tentatively, D is TRBD1 (6 bases). CDR3 length: 14 amino acids. Germline-derived CDR1 and CDR2 are SGHRS and YFSETQ. V shed 0 bases and J shed 5 bases, with 11 bases lying between them. CDR3 DNA: TGCGCCAGCAGCTTGGTAGGGGGAACGGAGACCCAGTACTTC. Amino acid sequence: CASSLVGGTETQYF.

The chain carries TRBV9 and TRBJ1-1, with TRBD1 as a possible D gene (5 bases). Trimming took 0 bases from V and 1 from J, leaving 13 bases between them. This CDR3 spans 16 amino acids. The germline CDR1 and CDR2 sequences are SGDLS and YYNGEE. CDR3 protein: CASSVGGTTQNTEAFF. The CDR3 region has the DNA TGTGCCAGCAGCGTAGGGGGGACTACGCAGAACACTGAAGCTTTCTTT.

This clone has just one count. The identical CDR3 is also encoded by other nucleotide sequences in the sample. The chain employs TRBV7-2 and TRBJ2-2; D is unclear. Germline values: CDR1 SGHTA, CDR2 FQGNSA. The CDR3 runs to 14 residues. Trimming pared 1 base from V and 5 bases from J, leaving 8 bases between. This CDR3 reads CASSLERLTGELFF. CDR3 coding DNA: TGTGCCAGCAGCTTAGAGAGGTTGACCGGGGAGCTGTTTTTT. Together with reference TRBV7-2 and TRBJ2-2, the CDR3 gives the full variable domain: GAGVSQSPSNKVTEKGKDVELRCDPISGHTALYWYRQSLGQGLEFLIYFQGNSAPDKSGLPSDRFSAERTGGSVSTLTIQRTQQEDSAVYLCASSLERLTGELFFGEGSRLTVL.

The V call is TRBV20-1, the J call TRBJ1-2; maybe TRBD1 (6 bases). The CDR3 runs 9 residues. Germline V gives CDR1 DFQATT, CDR2 SNEGSKA (reference sequence). The CDR3 spells CGTPVGYTF. CDR3 bases: TGCGGGACACCCGTTGGCTACACCTTC.

V and J are TRBV11-3 and TRBJ2-2; D is possibly TRBD1 (6 bases). Germline V gives CDR1 SGHNT, CDR2 YENEEA. V was cut by 5 bases and J by 4 bases, with 14 bases left in between. The CDR3 totals 15 residues. The CDR3 DNA is TGTGCCAGCAGCATGACGGGACAAAGCACCGGGGAGCTGTTTTTT. Amino acids: CASSMTGQSTGELFF.

This clone was picked up a small number of times. This chain uses TRBV5-4 with TRBJ1-1, with D perhaps TRBD1 (5 bases). CDR1 is SGHNT, CDR2 YYREEE, per germline (reference sequence). Trimming cost V 3 bases and J 1 base, with 10 bases left between them. The CDR3 is made up of 14 amino acids. CDR3 residues: CASSWKTANTEAFF. In DNA form, the CDR3 reads TGTGCCAGCAGCTGGAAGACAGCGAACACTGAAGCTTTCTTT.

The J gene is TRBJ2-1, the V gene TRBV5-1; 7 positions agree with TRBD1. In germline, CDR1 is SGHRS, CDR2 YFSETQ. Trimming took 9 bases from V and 7 from J; bases not matched to a gene: 13. The CDR3 has 14 amino acids. Here the CDR3 reads CATADTGVPNEQFF. CDR3 DNA sequence: TGCGCCACAGCGGATACAGGGGTCCCAAATGAGCAGTTCTTC.

This chain links TRBV9 with TRBJ2-2; D is perhaps TRBD1 (6 bases). This CDR3 has 19 amino acids. V was cut by 2 bases and J by 4 bases, with 24 bases left in between. Germline CDR1 reads SGDLS; CDR2 reads YYNGEE. This CDR3 reads CASSVITTGHRGVTGELFF. The CDR3 DNA reads TGTGCCAGCAGCGTCATAACAACGGGACACCGAGGGGTCACCGGGGAGCTGTTTTTT.

The chain is built from TRBV13 and TRBJ2-1; perhaps TRBD2 as D (6 bases). The V end lost 4 bases, the J end lost 8 bases, and 15 bases lay between the germline ends. The germline V gene has CDR1 PRHDT and CDR2 FYEKMQ (reference sequence). CDR3 length: 14 residues. As DNA, the CDR3 is TGTGCCAGCAGCTGGGACTCCCTCGGCCATGAGCAGTTCTTC. It yields the protein CASSWDSLGHEQFF.

As to this clone: This specimen includes other DNA sequences encoding the same CDR3. This rearrangement joins TRBV28 to TRBJ2-7; D is unclear. The CDR3 is made up of 13 amino acids. The germline V gene encodes CDR1 MDHEN and CDR2 SYDVKM. V was shortened by 3 bases and J by 4 bases, with 10 bases between the two germline ends. The chain's CDR3 is CASSLNPKYEQYF. As DNA, the CDR3 is TGTGCCAGCAGTTTGAACCCCAAATACGAGCAGTACTTC.